The clone carrying this T cell receptor beta chain was found a few times. Its antigen is undetermined. Time point denoted: persistent/refractory GD, antithyroid drugs over 5 years with positive TRAb. PBMC RNA served as the TCR library source. These data originate in a study of regulatory T cells in long-lasting Graves disease. General study results and limits: Less diverse TCR repertoires were seen in persistent Graves' patients than in newly diagnosed ones. Persistent disease was associated with favored TRBV28 usage and with favored use of TRBJ1-2 and TRBJ2-5.

Germline V gene sequence: CDR1 MNHEY, CDR2 SVGEGT. The CDR3 runs 11 residues. V lost 2 bases, J lost 9 bases, and 7 bases lay in between. Building the TCR beta libraries relied on iRepertoire HTBI primers, and CDR3 regions underwent Arm-PCR. TCRdb passed the multiplex PCR reads through MiXCR, listing each CDR3 protein once. The table includes about 340,000 distinct CDR3 sequences, 20% detected once. The rearrangement uses TRBV6-2 or TRBV6-3 and TRBJ2-5; D not certain. Specimen: peripheral blood mononuclear cells (PBMCs), collected when the disease was refractory, from a patient treated with antithyroid drugs. The receptor was isolated from a female donor with Graves disease. This CDR3 reads CASSYGWAQYF. The CDR3 DNA follows: TGTGCCAGCAGTTACGGGTGGGCCCAGTACTTC.